One TCR beta chain is described in this entry. The table came from immunoSEQ multiplex PCR; TCRdb's copy has only in-frame clones and leaves some out. The sample carries tens of thousands of clones, roughly 92% recorded once. This entry belongs to a study of technical replicates of blood from a few donors. CDR3 length: 16 amino acids. Trimming cost V 4 bases and J 8 bases, with 24 bases left between them. Germline V gives CDR1 SGHDT, CDR2 YYEEEE. The sequence came from a human donor in good health. Some clones in this sample may be carry-over from other donors' samples. The chain combines TRBV5-6 with TRBJ1-2; D unresolved. The sample consisted of PBMCs. The CDR3 DNA is TGTGCCAGCAGCGCCGGGGTCGGACGGCTATCGGGGGGCTACACCTTC. Translation gives CASSAGVGRLSGGYTF.